The sequence of this TCR beta chain was determined in a study of a mutant IDH1 vaccine in newly diagnosed glioma. Study information: Vaccinations, eight in total, occurred in weeks 1, 3, 5, 7, 11, 15, 19, 23. Vaccines were first given 4-6 weeks after radiotherapy alone, or with temozolomide cycles.

Time point: week 11, during vaccination. Each dose of the vaccine consisted of 300 ug of mutant IDH1 20-mer peptide, with topical imiquimod. CDR3 length: 15 residues. Germline CDR1 is SGHRS and CDR2 is YFSETQ. Between the trimmed V and J ends, which lost 3 bases and 3 bases, there was a span of 14 bases. This clone was detected only once. No antigen is known for it. Measured with immunoSEQ multiplex PCR; TCRdb has only the in-frame clones, and not every one. The data show roughly 70,000 clones, roughly 83% seen once. Study outcomes and limitations: The study observed vaccine-induced immune responses in more than 80% of patients. Pseudoprogression looked unconnected to shifts in top peripheral T cell clonotypes.

The sequenced sample was PBMCs, obtained from a glioma patient whose treatment included an IDH1 peptide vaccine. The sequence came from a woman between 45 and 65 years old with glioma. The chain uses TRBV5-1 and TRBJ2-3; a possible D gene is TRBD2 (5 bases). This CDR3 reads CASSSLGSETDTQYF. In nucleotides, the CDR3 is TGCGCCAGCAGCTCCCTGGGTAGCGAGACAGATACGCAGTATTTT.